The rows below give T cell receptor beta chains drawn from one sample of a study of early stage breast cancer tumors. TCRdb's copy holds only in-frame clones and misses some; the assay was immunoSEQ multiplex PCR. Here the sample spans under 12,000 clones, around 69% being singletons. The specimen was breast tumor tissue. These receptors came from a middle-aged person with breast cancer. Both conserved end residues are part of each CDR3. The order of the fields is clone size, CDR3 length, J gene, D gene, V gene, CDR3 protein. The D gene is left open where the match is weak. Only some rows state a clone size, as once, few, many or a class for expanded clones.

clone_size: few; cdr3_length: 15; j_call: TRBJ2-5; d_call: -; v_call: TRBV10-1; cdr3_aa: CASSESRSLGETQYF
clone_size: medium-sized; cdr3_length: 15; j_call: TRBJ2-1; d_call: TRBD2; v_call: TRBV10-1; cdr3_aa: CASSAALAGGSEQFF
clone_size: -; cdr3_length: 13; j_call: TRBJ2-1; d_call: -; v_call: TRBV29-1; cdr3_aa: CSVEGGSSNEQFF
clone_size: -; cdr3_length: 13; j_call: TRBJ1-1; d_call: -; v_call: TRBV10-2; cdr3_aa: CASSDVLNTEAFF
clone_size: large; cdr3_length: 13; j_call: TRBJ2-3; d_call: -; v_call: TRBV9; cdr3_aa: CASSVSPTDTQYF
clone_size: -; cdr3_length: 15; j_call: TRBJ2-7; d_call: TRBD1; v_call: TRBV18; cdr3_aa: CASSPGRTGGGEQYF
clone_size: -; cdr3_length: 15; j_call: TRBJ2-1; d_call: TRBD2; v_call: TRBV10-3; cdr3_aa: CAISESGLGDNEQFF
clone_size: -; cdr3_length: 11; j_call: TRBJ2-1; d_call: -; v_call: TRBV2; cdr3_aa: CASRVANEQFF
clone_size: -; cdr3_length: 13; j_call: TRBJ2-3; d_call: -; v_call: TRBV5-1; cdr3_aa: CASSEGLNGKQYF
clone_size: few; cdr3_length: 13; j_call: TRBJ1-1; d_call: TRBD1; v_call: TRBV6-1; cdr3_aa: CASRPGTGGKAFF
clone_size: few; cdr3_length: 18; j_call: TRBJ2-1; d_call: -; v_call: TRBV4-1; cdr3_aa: CASSKTNLLRSSYNEQFF
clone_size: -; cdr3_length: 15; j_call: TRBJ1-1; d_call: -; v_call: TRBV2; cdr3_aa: CASNLGQTLRGEAFF
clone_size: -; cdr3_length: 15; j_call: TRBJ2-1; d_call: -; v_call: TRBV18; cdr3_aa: CASSPSQGIGNEQFF
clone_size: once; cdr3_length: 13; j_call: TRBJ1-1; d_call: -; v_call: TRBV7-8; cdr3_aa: CASSPLGGTEAFF
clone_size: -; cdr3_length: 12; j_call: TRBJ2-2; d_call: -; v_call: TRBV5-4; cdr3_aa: CASSVGPGELFF
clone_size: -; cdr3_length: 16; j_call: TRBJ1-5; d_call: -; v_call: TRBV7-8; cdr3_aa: CASSLWFPDSNQPQHF
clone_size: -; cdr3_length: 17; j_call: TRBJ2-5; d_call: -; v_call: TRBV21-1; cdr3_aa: CASSKPSFDRSQETQYF
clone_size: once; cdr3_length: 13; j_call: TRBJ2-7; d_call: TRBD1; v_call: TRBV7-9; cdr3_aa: CASSWDSTYEQYF
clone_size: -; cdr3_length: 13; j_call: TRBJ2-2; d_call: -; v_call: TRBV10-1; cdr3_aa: CASRESRGGELFF
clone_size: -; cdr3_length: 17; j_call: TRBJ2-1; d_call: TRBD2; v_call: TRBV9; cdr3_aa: CASSVGVAGSASNEQFF
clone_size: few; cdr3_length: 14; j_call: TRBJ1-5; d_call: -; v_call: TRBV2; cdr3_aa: CASSPWASNQPQHF
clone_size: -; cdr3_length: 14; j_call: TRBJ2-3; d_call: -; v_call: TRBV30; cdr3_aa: CASYSSRKTDTQYF
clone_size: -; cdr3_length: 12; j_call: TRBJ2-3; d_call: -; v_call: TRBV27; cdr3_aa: CASSLRGDTQYF
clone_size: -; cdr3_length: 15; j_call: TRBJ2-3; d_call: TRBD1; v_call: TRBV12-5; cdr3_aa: CASGLGSGGADTQYF
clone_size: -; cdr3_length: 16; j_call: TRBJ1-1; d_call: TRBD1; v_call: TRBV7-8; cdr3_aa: CASSLGDRAMNTEAFF
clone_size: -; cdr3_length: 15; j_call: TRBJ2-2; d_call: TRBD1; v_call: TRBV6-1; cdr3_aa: CASRRDRVDTGELFF
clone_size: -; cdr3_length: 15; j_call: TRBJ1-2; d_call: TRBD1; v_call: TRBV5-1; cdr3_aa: CASSSGQTSGYGYTF
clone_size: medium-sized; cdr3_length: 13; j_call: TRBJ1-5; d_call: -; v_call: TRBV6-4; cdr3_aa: CASSAGPNQPQHF
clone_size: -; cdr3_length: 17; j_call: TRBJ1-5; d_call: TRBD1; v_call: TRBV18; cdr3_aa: CASSPPDIQGLDQPQHF
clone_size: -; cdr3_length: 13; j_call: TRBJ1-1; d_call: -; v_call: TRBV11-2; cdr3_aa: CASSRDVDTEAFF
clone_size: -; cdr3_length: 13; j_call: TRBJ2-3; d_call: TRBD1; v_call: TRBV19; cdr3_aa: CASGDRNTDTQYF
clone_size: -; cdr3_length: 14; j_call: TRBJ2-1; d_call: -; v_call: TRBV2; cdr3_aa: CASSPGLDYNEQFF
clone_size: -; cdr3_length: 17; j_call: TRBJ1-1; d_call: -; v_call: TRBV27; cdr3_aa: CASSLSRAILGDTEAFF
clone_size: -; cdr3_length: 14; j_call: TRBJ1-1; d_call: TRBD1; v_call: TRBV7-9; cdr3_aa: CASSLQGVNTEAFF
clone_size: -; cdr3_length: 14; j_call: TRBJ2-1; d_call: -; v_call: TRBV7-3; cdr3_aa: CASSLLTRETEQFF
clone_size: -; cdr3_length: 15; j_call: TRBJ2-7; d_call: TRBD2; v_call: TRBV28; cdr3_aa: CASKGLAGQTYEQYF
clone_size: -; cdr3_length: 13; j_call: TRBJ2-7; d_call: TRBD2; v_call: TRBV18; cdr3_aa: CASSPGLTREQYF
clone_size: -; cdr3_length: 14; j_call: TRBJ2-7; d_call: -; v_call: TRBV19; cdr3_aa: CASTPGGRSYEQYF
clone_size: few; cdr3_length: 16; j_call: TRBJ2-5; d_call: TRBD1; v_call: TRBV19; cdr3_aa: CASSRTGFLVGETQYF
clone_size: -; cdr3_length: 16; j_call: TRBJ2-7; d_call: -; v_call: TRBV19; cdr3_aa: CASTPTGAGAIEEQYF
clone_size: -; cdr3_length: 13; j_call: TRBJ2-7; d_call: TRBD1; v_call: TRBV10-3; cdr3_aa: CAISEGTGGEQYF
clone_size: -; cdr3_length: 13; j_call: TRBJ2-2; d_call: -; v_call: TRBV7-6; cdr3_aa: CASSLAASGELFF
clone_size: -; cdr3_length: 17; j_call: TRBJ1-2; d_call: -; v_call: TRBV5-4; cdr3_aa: CASSLGQEITTNYGYTF
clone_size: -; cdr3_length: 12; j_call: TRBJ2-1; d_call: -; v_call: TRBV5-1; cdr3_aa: CASSSTGEGQFF
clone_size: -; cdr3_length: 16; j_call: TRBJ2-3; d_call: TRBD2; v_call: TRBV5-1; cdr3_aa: CASSLGGLGKSDTQYF
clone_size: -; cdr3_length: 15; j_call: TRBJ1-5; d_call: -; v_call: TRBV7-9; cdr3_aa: CASSPSQTSNQPQHF
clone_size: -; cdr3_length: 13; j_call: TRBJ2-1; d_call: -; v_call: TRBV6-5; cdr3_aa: CASSYALANEQFF
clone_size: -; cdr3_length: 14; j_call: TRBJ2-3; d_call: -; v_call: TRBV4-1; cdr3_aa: CASSQGLALDTQYF
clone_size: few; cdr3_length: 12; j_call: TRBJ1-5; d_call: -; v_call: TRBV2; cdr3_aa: CASTEGNQPQHF
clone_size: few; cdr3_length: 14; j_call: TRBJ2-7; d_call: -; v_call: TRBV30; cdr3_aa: CAWTGRGASYEQYF
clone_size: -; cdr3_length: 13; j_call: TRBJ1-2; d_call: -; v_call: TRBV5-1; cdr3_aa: CASSLDRVYGYTF
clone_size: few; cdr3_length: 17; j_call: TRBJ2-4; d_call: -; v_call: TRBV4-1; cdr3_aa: CASSQPEGRLAKNIQYF
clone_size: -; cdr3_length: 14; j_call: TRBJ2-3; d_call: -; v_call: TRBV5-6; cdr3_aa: CASSSTTLTDTQYF
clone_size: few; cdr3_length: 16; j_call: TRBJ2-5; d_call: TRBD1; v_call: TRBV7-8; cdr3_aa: CASSPVGTGVGETQYF
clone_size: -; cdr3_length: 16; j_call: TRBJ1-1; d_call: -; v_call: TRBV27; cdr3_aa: CASSPTPRGQGTEAFF
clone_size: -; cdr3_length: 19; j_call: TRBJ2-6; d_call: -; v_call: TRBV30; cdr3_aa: CAWRDLSWGGATGANVLTF